One sample yielded the 25 T cell receptor beta chains listed below, sequenced in a study of cytomegalovirus exposure and HLA in healthy donors. PCR involved 60 Vbeta and 13 Jbeta primers. The table came from immunoSEQ multiplex PCR; TCRdb's copy has only in-frame clones and leaves some out. The sample includes under 200,000 clones, around 62% seen only once; the top ten take less than 3%. Specimen: PBMCs. Every receptor here comes from a man aged 35 to 55 in good health and CMV-seronegative.

The chain uses TRBV4-2 and TRBJ2-1; TRBD2 aligns across 11 bases. The junction had 13 bases not matched to a gene; V was cut back by 4 bases and J by 5 bases. The germline gives CDR1 LGHNA, CDR2 YNFKEQ. The CDR3 covers 18 residues. In DNA, the CDR3 is TGTGCCAGCAGCCTCAGAGCTAGCGGGGGGCCGGGGGACAATGAGCAGTTCTTC. Protein sequence: CASSLRASGGPGDNEQFF.

This chain connects TRBV14 to TRBJ2-1; no firm D call. Trimming pared 2 bases from V and 5 bases from J, leaving 7 bases between. Germline V gives CDR1 SGHDN, CDR2 FVKESK. This CDR3 spans 13 amino acids. The CDR3 loop is CASSQSQNNEQFF. The CDR3, as DNA: TGTGCCAGCAGCCAATCTCAGAACAATGAGCAGTTCTTC. The full variable domain, in which reference TRBV14 and TRBJ2-1 provide the parts outside the CDR3, is EAGVTQFPSHSVIEKGQTVTLRCDPISGHDNLYWYRRVMGKEIKFLLHFVKESKQDESGMPNNRFLAERTGGTYSTLKVQPAELEDSGVYFCASSQSQNNEQFFGPGTRLTVL.

There are a few counts of this clone. J is TRBJ2-3 and V is TRBV6-1, with D unclear. V was pared by 3 bases and J by 4 bases, with 8 bases between. Germline CDR1 reads MNHNS; CDR2 reads SASEGT. CDR3 length: 13 amino acids. The CDR3 sequence: CASSDRLADTQYF. In nucleotides, the CDR3 is TGTGCCAGCAGTGACAGGTTGGCAGATACGCAGTATTTT.

The J gene is TRBJ1-1, the V gene TRBV5-5, with a tentative D call TRBD1 (6 bases). The CDR3 sequence is 14 residues long. Trimming removed 0 bases from V and 4 bases from J, with 10 bases in between. The germline V gene has CDR1 SGHKS and CDR2 YYEKEE (reference sequence). CDR3 bases: TGTGCCAGCAGCTTGGACAGGGTATTCACTGAAGCTTTCTTT. Translation: CASSLDRVFTEAFF.

The chain links TRBV6-6 to TRBJ1-2; D gene uncertain. The CDR3 loop spans 14 amino acids. V lost 0 bases to trimming and J lost 4 bases, with 9 bases between them. Germline assignment: CDR1 MNHNY and CDR2 SVGAGI (reference sequence). The CDR3 nucleotides read TGTGCCAGCAGTTACTCGAGGCGGGGCTATGGCTACACCTTC. Translating gives CASSYSRRGYGYTF.

V and J are TRBV19 and TRBJ2-5; TRBD1 matches at 7 bases. The ends lost 6 bases at V and 2 bases at J; junction bases unmatched: 3. This CDR3 is built from 13 residues. Germline CDR1 LNHDA, CDR2 SQIVND (reference sequence). The CDR3 nucleotides read TGTGCCAGTAGCCTGGGACAGCAAGAGACCCAGTACTTC. It specifies CASSLGQQETQYF.

CDR3 sequence: CASSVALASSTDTQYF. As DNA, the CDR3 is TGTGCCAGCAGCGTAGCGCTAGCGTCTAGCACAGATACGCAGTATTTT. The chain joins TRBV9 to TRBJ2-3; TRBD2 is a possible D gene (6 bases). This CDR3 is built from 16 residues. Trimming shortened V by 0 bases and J by 0 bases, and 11 bases separated the two germline ends. The germline CDR1 and CDR2 sequences are SGDLS and YYNGEE.

The CDR3 bases are TGCGCCAGCAGGTACGGGACAGGGGACCATCAAAGGATCGGACCACAAGAGACCCAGTACTTC. Translated, it gives CASRYGTGDHQRIGPQETQYF. This chain uses TRBV5-1 with TRBJ2-5, with TRBD1 matching over 10 bases. J gave up 2 bases and V 5 bases, and 24 bases lay outside the gene matches. The CDR3 loop spans 21 amino acids. Germline CDR1 reads SGHRS; CDR2 reads YFSETQ.

The V gene is TRBV25-1, the J gene TRBJ2-7; no clear D gene. CDR1 is MGHDK, CDR2 SYGVNS, per germline. Deletions cut 7 bases from V and 0 bases from J, with 10 bases between. This CDR3 region has 13 residues. CDR3 residues: CASTPFGSYEQYF. The CDR3 coding sequence is TGTGCCAGCACTCCCTTCGGCTCCTACGAGCAGTACTTC.

The V gene is TRBV30, the J gene TRBJ2-1, with TRBD2 matching over 12 bases. The germline V gene encodes CDR1 GTSNPN and CDR2 SVGIG (reference sequence). The ends lost 0 bases at V and 10 bases at J; junction bases unmatched: 7. The CDR3 contains 15 residues. The CDR3 spells CAWSVPSGGAREQFF. CDR3 DNA sequence: TGTGCCTGGAGTGTACCTAGCGGGGGGGCCCGGGAGCAGTTCTTC.

V and J are TRBV4-2 and TRBJ2-5; TRBD2 might be the D (6 bases). Germline CDR1 is LGHNA and CDR2 is YNFKEQ. The CDR3 covers 14 residues. V was cut by 3 bases and J by 0 bases, with 8 bases left in between. CDR3 amino acids: CASSQAGNQETQYF. CDR3 nucleotide sequence: TGTGCCAGCAGCCAGGCGGGGAACCAAGAGACCCAGTACTTC.

The table lists this clone with a few counts. J is TRBJ1-4 and V is TRBV23-1; the match to TRBD1 covers 9 bases. TRBV23-1 is reported as an ORF; its role is uncertain. The trim removed 4 bases at V and 5 bases at J, leaving 20 bases unmatched. This CDR3 contains 20 residues. The CDR3 sequence: CASSLIRDRVLVGRNEKLFF. The CDR3 DNA reads as TGCGCCAGCAGTCTAATCCGGGACAGGGTTCTCGTGGGTAGGAATGAAAAACTGTTTTTT.

The rearrangement joins TRBV9 to TRBJ2-3; unclear D gene. Germline V lookup: CDR1 SGDLS, CDR2 YYNGEE. Trimming cost V 1 base and J 6 bases, with 12 bases left between them. CDR3 length equals 14 residues. The CDR3 DNA sequence: TGTGCCAGCAGCGTACTGGAGTACCCGGATACGCAGTATTTT. This encodes CASSVLEYPDTQYF.

The V call is TRBV10-1, the J call TRBJ2-1; possibly TRBD2 for D (6 bases). This CDR3 comprises 16 residues. V lost 5 bases to trimming and J lost 9 bases, with 23 bases between them. Per the germline V gene, CDR1 is WNHNN and CDR2 is SYGVQD (reference sequence). CDR3 in DNA: TGCGCCAGCAGTCTAAGACCGGGATCCGGGGGTGGTGAGCAGTTCTTC. Protein sequence: CASSLRPGSGGGEQFF.

The rearrangement joins TRBV4-1 to TRBJ1-3, with D hard to call. The CDR3 totals 15 residues. The V gene's germline CDR1 is MGHRA and CDR2 YSYEKL. The ends were cut back, 1 base at V and 2 bases at J, with 9 bases in the middle. The CDR3 region is CASSQVREPGNTIYF. DNA of the CDR3: TGCGCCAGCAGCCAAGTTAGGGAGCCTGGAAACACCATATATTTT.

V usage is TRBV11-1 and J usage is TRBJ2-1; TRBD1 is a possible D gene (6 bases). Germline CDR1 SGHAT, CDR2 FQDESV (reference sequence). V dropped 3 bases and J dropped 4 bases, with 7 bases sitting between them. The CDR3 spans 13 residues. The CDR3 region is CASSLGAYNEQFF. DNA of the CDR3: TGTGCCAGCAGCTTGGGGGCTTACAATGAGCAGTTCTTC.

The V call is TRBV6-1, the J call TRBJ1-2; TRBD1 agrees at 7 bases. The CDR3 is 14 amino acids. Germline V gene data show CDR1 as MNHNS and CDR2 as SASEGT. J was trimmed by 3 bases and V by 3 bases; bases with no gene match: 4. CDR3 DNA: TGTGCCAGCAGTGAGGGACAGCAACACTATGGCTACACCTTC. This encodes CASSEGQQHYGYTF.

This sequence joins TRBV7-9 and TRBJ1-2; D is possibly TRBD1 (6 bases). The CDR3 loop spans 12 amino acids. V was cut by 5 bases and J by 4 bases, with 8 bases left in between. Germline V gives CDR1 SEHNR, CDR2 FQNEAQ (reference sequence). The CDR3 DNA reads TGTGCCAGCAGCCCGGACAGCTATGGCTACACCTTC. Its protein is CASSPDSYGYTF.

This clone came up a few times. The gene calls are TRBV6-1 and TRBJ1-4; unclear D gene. Trimming left V 8 bases short and J 5 bases short, with 6 bases between. CDR3 length: 11 amino acids. Per germline, CDR1 MNHNS and CDR2 SASEGT. CDR3 sequence: CASSSNEKLFF. As DNA, the CDR3 is TGTGCCAGCTCTTCGAATGAAAAACTGTTTTTT.

V and J are TRBV29-1 and TRBJ2-2, with 11 bases that match TRBD1. The V segment lost 5 bases and the J segment 2 bases; nucleotides outside the gene matches: 7. The CDR3 is 16 residues long. Per the germline V gene, CDR1 is SQVTM and CDR2 is ANQGSEA. Here the CDR3 reads CSVLGQGVKNTGELFF. The CDR3 coding sequence is TGCAGCGTTCTGGGACAGGGGGTAAAAAACACCGGGGAGCTGTTTTTT.

This clone was seen more than once but under ten times. The chain employs TRBV19 and TRBJ1-6; TRBD1 is a possible D gene (6 bases). Germline loops: CDR1 LNHDA, CDR2 SQIVND (reference sequence). The CDR3 runs 15 residues. V was shortened by 5 bases and J by 14 bases, with 22 bases between the two germline ends. The CDR3 spells CASSPGGRGGESLHF. CDR3 DNA: TGTGCCAGTAGTCCCGGCGGCAGGGGAGGGGAATCCCTCCACTTT.

The genes are TRBV10-2 and TRBJ2-5; 10 positions agree with TRBD2. V trimming: 7 bases; J trimming: 2 bases; junction bases outside the gene matches: 1. CDR1 WSHSY and CDR2 SAAADI come from the germline V gene. The CDR3 spans 13 residues. The CDR3 here is CASKAGGQETQYF. The CDR3 nucleotides read TGCGCCAGCAAAGCGGGGGGGCAAGAGACCCAGTACTTC.

About this clone: The identical CDR3 is also encoded by other nucleotide sequences in the sample. The CDR3, as DNA: TGTGCCAGTAGTATAGCGGGATCCTCCTACGAGCAGTACTTC. Translated: CASSIAGSSYEQYF. The rearrangement uses TRBV19 and TRBJ2-7; a weak D match, TRBD2 (5 bases). Looked up from germline, CDR1 is LNHDA and CDR2 is SQIVND (reference sequence). V lost 1 base, J lost 0 bases, and 7 bases lay in between. CDR3 length: 14 residues.

V usage is TRBV29-1 and J usage is TRBJ2-3, with 9 bases matching TRBD2. This CDR3 is built from 14 residues. Germline V CDR1 and CDR2: SQVTM, ANQGSEA. Unmatched junction bases numbered 3, after V lost 1 base and J lost 4 bases. This chain's CDR3 is CSVEASGNPDTQYF. CDR3 in DNA: TGCAGCGTTGAAGCTAGCGGGAATCCAGATACGCAGTATTTT.

This clone occurred once. This rearrangement joins TRBV15 to TRBJ2-3; 11 nucleotides agree with TRBD2. This CDR3 is built from 17 residues. CDR1 and CDR2 from the germline V gene are LNHNV and YYDKDF (reference sequence). V shed 5 bases, J shed 2 bases, and the junction held 9 bases outside the gene matches. The CDR3 here is CATSAASGGTTTDTQYF. In DNA form, the CDR3 reads TGTGCCACCAGCGCGGCTAGCGGGGGGACCACCACAGATACGCAGTATTTT.